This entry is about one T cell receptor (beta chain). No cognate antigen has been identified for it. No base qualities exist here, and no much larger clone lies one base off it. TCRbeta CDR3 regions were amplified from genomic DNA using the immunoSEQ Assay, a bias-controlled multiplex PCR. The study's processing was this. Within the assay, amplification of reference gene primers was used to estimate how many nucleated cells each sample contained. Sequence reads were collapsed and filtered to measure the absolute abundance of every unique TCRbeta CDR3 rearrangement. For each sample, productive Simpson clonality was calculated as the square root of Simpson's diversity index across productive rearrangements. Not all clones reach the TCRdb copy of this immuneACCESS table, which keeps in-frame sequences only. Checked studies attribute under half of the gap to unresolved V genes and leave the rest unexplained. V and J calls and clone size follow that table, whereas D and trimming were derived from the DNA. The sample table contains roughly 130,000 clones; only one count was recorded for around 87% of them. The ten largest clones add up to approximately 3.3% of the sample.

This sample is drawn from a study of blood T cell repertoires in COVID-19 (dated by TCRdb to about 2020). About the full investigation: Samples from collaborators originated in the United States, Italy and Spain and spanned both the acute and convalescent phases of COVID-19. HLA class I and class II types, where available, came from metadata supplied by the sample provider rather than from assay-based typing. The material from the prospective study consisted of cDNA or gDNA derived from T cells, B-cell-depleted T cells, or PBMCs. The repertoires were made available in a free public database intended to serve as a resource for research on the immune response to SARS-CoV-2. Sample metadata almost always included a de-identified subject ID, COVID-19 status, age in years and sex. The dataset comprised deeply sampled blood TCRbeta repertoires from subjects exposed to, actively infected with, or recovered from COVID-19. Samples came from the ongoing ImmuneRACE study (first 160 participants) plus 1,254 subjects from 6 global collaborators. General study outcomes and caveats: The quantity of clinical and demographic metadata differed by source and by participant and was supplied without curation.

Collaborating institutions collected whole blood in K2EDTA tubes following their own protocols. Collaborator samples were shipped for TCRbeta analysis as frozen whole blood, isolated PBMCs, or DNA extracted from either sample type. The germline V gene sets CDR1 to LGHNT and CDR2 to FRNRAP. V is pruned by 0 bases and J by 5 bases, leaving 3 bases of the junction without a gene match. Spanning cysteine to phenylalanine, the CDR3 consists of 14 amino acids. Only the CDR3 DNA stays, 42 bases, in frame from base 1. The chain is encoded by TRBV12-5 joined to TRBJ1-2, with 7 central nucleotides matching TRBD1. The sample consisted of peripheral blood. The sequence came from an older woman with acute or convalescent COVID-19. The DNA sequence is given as TGTGCTAGTGGTTTGGTAGGGACAGAGTATGGCTACACCTTC. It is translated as CASGLVGTEYGYTF.